Each of the 12 T cell receptor beta chains below was sequenced from the same sample in a study of T-cell memory formation after mild COVID-19. A single record per CDR3 protein comes from TCRdb applying MiXCR to the 5' RACE reads. Among fewer than 350,000 distinct CDR3 sequences, roughly 15% were seen once, and the ten largest hold about a fifth. Sequenced material: PBMCs or a T cell subset sorted from them (not recorded which). The receptors derive from a man aged 18-30 years who had mild COVID-19 (a few samples of this study predate the infection). Cell type and time point are not known.

The chain carries TRBV29-1 and TRBJ2-5; possible D gene TRBD1, 8 bases. The V and J ends lost 6 bases and 5 bases respectively, with 19 bases between them. Germline-derived CDR1 and CDR2 are SQVTM and ANQGSEA. This CDR3 comprises 14 residues. CDR3 region: CSVVQGGMGETQYF. CDR3 DNA sequence: TGCAGCGTCGTACAGGGGGGGATGGGCGAGACCCAGTACTTC. Looking up the rest from reference TRBV29-1 and TRBJ2-5 gives the full variable domain: SAVISQKPSRDICQRGTSLTIQCQVDSQVTMMFWYRQQPGQSLTLIATANQGSEATYESGFVIDKFPISRPNLTFSTLTVSNMSPEDSSIYLCSVVQGGMGETQYFGPGTRLLVL.

The chain has TRBV19 and TRBJ2-2, with D possibly being TRBD1 (5 bases). CDR3 length equals 16 residues. The germline V and J ends were trimmed by 2 bases and 1 base, with 11 bases remaining between them. Germline V gene sequence: CDR1 LNHDA, CDR2 SQIVND (reference sequence). This CDR3 is CASSIQGLENTGELFF. For the CDR3, the DNA is TGTGCCAGTAGTATACAGGGCCTAGAGAACACCGGGGAGCTGTTTTTT.

The table lists this clonotype with many counts. The chain employs TRBV4-3 and TRBJ2-4; 11 positions match TRBD1. Germline CDR1 LGHNA, CDR2 YSLEER. This CDR3 has 18 amino acids. The V and J ends lost 1 base and 2 bases, in that order; junction bases with no gene match: 7. CDR3 sequence reads: CASSQARTGGWSKNIQYF. CDR3 DNA: TGCGCCAGCAGCCAAGCCCGGACAGGGGGCTGGTCCAAAAACATTCAGTACTTC.

This chain joins TRBV5-6 and TRBJ2-1, with D tentatively TRBD1 or TRBD2 (7 bases each). Germline values: CDR1 SGHDT, CDR2 YYEEEE. The V gene lost 4 bases and the J gene lost 3 bases, with 14 bases spanning the gap. CDR3 length equals 15 residues. The CDR3 DNA follows: TGTGCCAGCAGCACCAGGGGGGGAAGCTACAATGAGCAGTTCTTC. It codes for CASSTRGGSYNEQFF.

This clonotype has only a few counts. The chain employs TRBV9 and TRBJ2-6; no reliable D call. Germline CDR1 reads SGDLS; CDR2 reads YYNGEE. Trimming removed 0 bases from V and 0 bases from J, with 4 bases in between. The CDR3 has 15 residues. The CDR3 bases are TGTGCCAGCAGCGTAGATGTCTCTGGGGCCAACGTCCTGACTTTC. It translates to CASSVDVSGANVLTF.

This clonotype was counted only a few times. The chain combines TRBV15 with TRBJ2-2; either TRBD1 or TRBD2 may fit D (5 bases each). V gave up 4 bases and J gave up 2 bases, with 17 bases separating them. Germline V gene sequence: CDR1 LNHNV, CDR2 YYDKDF (reference sequence). The CDR3 runs 17 residues. As DNA, the CDR3 is TGTGCCACCAGCAAGGTTGGGACCGCGAGAAACACCGGGGAGCTGTTTTTT. Protein sequence: CATSKVGTARNTGELFF.

The chain uses TRBV5-5 and TRBJ2-2; 7 bases match TRBD1. This CDR3 has 16 residues. The germline gives CDR1 SGHKS, CDR2 YYEKEE (reference sequence). With 5 bases clipped from V and 0 bases from J, the junction kept 7 bases outside the gene matches. For the CDR3, the DNA is TGTGCCAGCAGAAAGGGACAGCGACCGAACACCGGGGAGCTGTTTTTT. This codes for CASRKGQRPNTGELFF.

This clonotype was found a few times. The chain recombines TRBV11-2 with TRBJ2-1; D assignment may be TRBD1 or TRBD2 (5 bases each). Trimming pared 5 bases from V and 6 bases from J, leaving 14 bases between. The CDR3 is 14 amino acids. CDR1 SGHAT and CDR2 FQNNGV come from the germline V gene. In DNA form, the CDR3 reads TGTGCCAGCAGCCCGGGCCCTGGGGGCAATGAGCAGTTCTTC. Residues: CASSPGPGGNEQFF.

This clonotype was seen more than once but under ten times. The rearrangement joins TRBV6-5 to TRBJ2-5; 10 bases fit TRBD2. There are 17 residues in the CDR3. Germline lookup yields CDR1 MNHEY and CDR2 SVGAGI. V gave up 5 bases and J gave up 5 bases; unmatched junction bases: 14. The CDR3 coding sequence is TGTGCCAGCAGTGACCGAAGCGGGGGGGCCGTTTGGGAGACCCAGTACTTC. This gives the protein CASSDRSGGAVWETQYF.

The V and J genes are TRBV27 and TRBJ1-1; the D is unclear. V was cut by 3 bases and J by 2 bases, with 10 bases left in between. The germline V gene encodes CDR1 MNHEY and CDR2 SMNVEV (reference sequence). This CDR3 has 14 amino acids. In DNA, the CDR3 is TGTGCCAGCAGTTTGGTACAGACTAACACTGAAGCTTTCTTT. Its translation: CASSLVQTNTEAFF.

This clonotype has more than one count but fewer than ten. The chain joins TRBV4-1 to TRBJ2-5; the match to TRBD2 covers 7 bases. J was trimmed by 1 base and V by 4 bases; bases with no gene match: 6. Per the germline V gene, CDR1 is MGHRA and CDR2 is YSYEKL. CDR3 length: 15 residues. DNA of the CDR3: TGCGCCAGCAGCCCCCACGGGACTATCCAAGAGACCCAGTACTTC. Translating it yields CASSPHGTIQETQYF.

This clonotype came up many times. The rearrangement links TRBV5-1 to TRBJ2-1, with D perhaps TRBD2 (5 bases). The CDR3 contains 12 residues. The germline V and J ends were trimmed by 4 bases and 6 bases, with 8 bases remaining between them. Germline CDR1 and CDR2: SGHRS and YFSETQ. The CDR3 DNA is TGCGCCAGCAGCATTACTAGCAATGAGCAGTTCTTC. It specifies CASSITSNEQFF.